This T cell receptor (beta chain) was sequenced in a study of blood T cell repertoires in COVID-19 (dated by TCRdb to 2018 to 2020). Regarding the study in general: Collaborator samples came from the United States, Italy and Spain and covered acute and convalescent phases of COVID-19. The prospective study material was composed of cDNA or gDNA derived from T cells, B-cell-depleted T cells, or PBMCs. Subjects who had been exposed to COVID-19, were actively infected with it, or had recovered from it provided the deeply sampled blood TCRbeta repertoires that made up the dataset. A freely available public database, intended as a resource for researchers studying the immune response to SARS-CoV-2, is where the repertoires were released. The samples were drawn from the first 160 participants of the ongoing ImmuneRACE study and from 1,254 subjects provided by 6 global collaborators. Nearly every sample came with metadata listing a de-identified subject ID, COVID-19 status, age in years and sex. Where available, HLA class I and class II types were taken from metadata supplied by the sample provider and were not determined by assay-based typing. What the research found in general, with its limitations: Clinical and demographic metadata were provided uncurated, with the amount varying by source and participant.

This clone showed up just once. Its specific antigen is unknown. Base qualities were left out, and no much larger clone turns up one base away. The CDR3 holds 16 amino acids from the cysteine to the phenylalanine. The only DNA kept is the CDR3, 48 bases in frame from the first base. Unmatched junction bases come to 14, with V trimmed by 6 bases and J by 4 bases. Based on the germline V gene (reference sequence), the CDR1 and CDR2 sequences are MNHNY and SVGAGI. Each collaborating institution followed its own protocols to collect whole blood in K2EDTA tubes. For TCRbeta analysis, collaborator samples were shipped as frozen whole blood, as isolated PBMCs, or as DNA extracted from either sample type. The immunoSEQ Assay, a bias-controlled multiplex PCR, was used to amplify TCRbeta CDR3 regions from genomic DNA. Per the source publication's procedure: Nucleated cell counts per sample were estimated from amplification of reference gene primers within the assay. Sequence reads were collapsed and filtered to measure the absolute abundance of every unique TCRbeta CDR3 rearrangement. For each sample, productive Simpson clonality was calculated by taking the square root of Simpson's diversity index across productive rearrangements. This is the immuneACCESS table as TCRdb keeps it, with only in-frame sequences that have V and J called. A part of the clones is gone; compared with another copy, unresolved V genes explain less than half, and the rest is unexplained. The V and J calls and the clone size are those of that table, but D and trimming were determined from the DNA. For this sample there are 250,000 to 300,000 clones; roughly 85% appear just once. Approximately 11% of the sample comes from the top ten.

Source material: peripheral blood. The clonotype comes from a woman aged 70 to 79 with acute or convalescent COVID-19. Rearrangement joined TRBV6-6 to TRBJ1-2; a stretch of 7 junction bases matches TRBD1. The DNA reads as follows: TGTGCCAGCAGCACCACCGGGACAGCGGATCCCTATGGCTACACCTTC. This encodes CASSTTGTADPYGYTF.